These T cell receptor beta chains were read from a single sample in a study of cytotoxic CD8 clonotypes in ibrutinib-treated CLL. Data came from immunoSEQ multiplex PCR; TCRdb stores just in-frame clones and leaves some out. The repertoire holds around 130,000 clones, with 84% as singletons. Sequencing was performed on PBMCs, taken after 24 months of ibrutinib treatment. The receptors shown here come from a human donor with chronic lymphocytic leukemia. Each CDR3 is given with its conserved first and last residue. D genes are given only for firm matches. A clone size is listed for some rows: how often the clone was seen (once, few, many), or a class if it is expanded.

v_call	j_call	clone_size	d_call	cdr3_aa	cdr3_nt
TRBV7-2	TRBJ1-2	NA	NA	CASSLDGGTYGYTF	TGTGCCAGCAGCTTAGACGGGGGGACCTATGGCTACACCTTC
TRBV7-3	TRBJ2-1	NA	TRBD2	CASSLNPPSGVGRGNEQFF	TGTGCCAGCAGCTTAAACCCTCCTAGCGGGGTCGGCAGGGGGAATGAGCAGTTCTTC
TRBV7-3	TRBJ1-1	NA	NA	CASSWQKNTEAFF	TGTGCCAGCAGCTGGCAGAAGAACACTGAAGCTTTCTTT
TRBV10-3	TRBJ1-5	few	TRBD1	CAISTGTQPQHF	TGTGCCATCTCGACAGGGACTCAGCCCCAGCATTTT
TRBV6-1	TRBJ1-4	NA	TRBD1	CASTRTGSEKLFF	TGTGCCAGCACGCGGACAGGGTCTGAAAAACTGTTTTTT
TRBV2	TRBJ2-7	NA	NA	CASSETTAYEQYF	TGTGCCAGCAGTGAAACCACTGCCTACGAGCAGTACTTC
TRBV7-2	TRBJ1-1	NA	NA	CASSLGFANTEAFF	TGTGCCAGCAGCTTAGGCTTTGCCAACACTGAAGCTTTCTTT
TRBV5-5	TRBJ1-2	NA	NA	CASSPLTGPRYGYTF	TGTGCCAGCAGCCCCTTAACAGGGCCCCGTTATGGCTACACCTTC
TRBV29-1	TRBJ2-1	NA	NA	CTHNLGDNEQFF	TGCACCCACAACTTAGGGGACAATGAGCAGTTCTTC
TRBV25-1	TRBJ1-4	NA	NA	CASSVPGVEKLFF	TGTGCCAGCAGTGTCCCGGGAGTCGAAAAACTGTTTTTT
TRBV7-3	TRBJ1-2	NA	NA	CASSLTEGYGYTF	TGTGCCAGCAGCTTAACGGAGGGTTATGGCTACACCTTC
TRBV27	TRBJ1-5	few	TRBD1	CASSRTGRVGNQPQHF	TGTGCCAGCAGTCGGACAGGGAGGGTCGGCAATCAGCCCCAGCATTTT
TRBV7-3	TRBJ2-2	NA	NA	CASSLTPGTLNTGELFF	TGTGCCAGCAGCTTAACCCCCGGGACACTAAACACCGGGGAGCTGTTTTTT
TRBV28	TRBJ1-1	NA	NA	CASSPPPGMMNTEAFF	TGTGCCAGCAGTCCCCCCCCGGGGATGATGAACACTGAAGCTTTCTTT
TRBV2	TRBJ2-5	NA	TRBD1	CASNRQGQETQYF	TGTGCCAGCAACCGACAGGGGCAAGAGACCCAGTACTTC
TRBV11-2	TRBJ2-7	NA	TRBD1	CASSLGTGLSYEQYF	TGTGCCAGCAGCTTAGGGACAGGGTTAAGCTACGAGCAGTACTTC
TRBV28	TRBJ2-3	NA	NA	CASSFLRGAQDTQYF	TGTGCCAGCAGTTTTCTTCGGGGGGCCCAAGATACGCAGTATTTT
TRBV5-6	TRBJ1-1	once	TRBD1	CASSSTVRDRGRSEAFF	TGTGCCAGCAGCTCGACCGTTCGGGACAGGGGCCGGTCTGAAGCTTTCTTT
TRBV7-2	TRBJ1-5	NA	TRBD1	CASSQSGSQGADQPQHF	TGTGCCAGCAGCCAGAGTGGGTCCCAGGGGGCCGATCAGCCCCAGCATTTT
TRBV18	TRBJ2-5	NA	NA	CASCKRAQETQYF	TGTGCCAGCTGTAAGCGGGCACAAGAGACCCAGTACTTC
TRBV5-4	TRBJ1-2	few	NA	CASSLSHYGYTF	TGTGCCAGCAGCTTGTCCCACTATGGCTACACCTTC
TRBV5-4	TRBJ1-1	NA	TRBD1	CASSLGQVNTEAFF	TGTGCCAGCAGCCTGGGACAGGTGAACACTGAAGCTTTCTTT
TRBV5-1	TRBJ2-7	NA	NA	CASSFRPGSEYEQYF	TGCGCCAGCAGCTTTAGGCCTGGCTCGGAATACGAGCAGTACTTC
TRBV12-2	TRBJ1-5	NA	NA	CASRPLAYAIQGANQPQHF	TGTGCAAGTCGCCCCCTCGCATACGCCATACAGGGGGCGAATCAGCCCCAGCATTTT
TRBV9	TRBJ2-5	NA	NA	CASSRDTKTTQYF	TGTGCCAGCAGCCGGGACACCAAGACGACCCAGTACTTC
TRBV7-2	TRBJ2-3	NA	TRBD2	CASRGTSGGLDTQYF	TGTGCCAGCAGGGGGACTAGCGGGGGGCTGGATACGCAGTATTTT
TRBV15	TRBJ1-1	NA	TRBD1	CATSRRDRGTEAFF	TGTGCCACCAGCAGACGGGACAGGGGCACTGAAGCTTTCTTT
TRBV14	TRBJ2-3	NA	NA	CASKRTTSTDTQYF	TGTGCCAGCAAGAGGACTACCAGCACAGATACGCAGTATTTT
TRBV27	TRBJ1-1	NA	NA	CASTRHLNTEAFF	TGTGCCAGCACTCGGCACCTGAACACTGAAGCTTTCTTT
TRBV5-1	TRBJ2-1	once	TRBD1	CASRPGQVGPSSYNEQFF	TGCGCCAGCAGACCTGGACAGGTCGGGCCCAGCTCCTACAATGAGCAGTTCTTC
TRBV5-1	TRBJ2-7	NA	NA	CASSLANADEQYF	TGCGCCAGCAGCTTGGCGAACGCCGACGAGCAGTACTTC
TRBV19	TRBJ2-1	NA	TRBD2	CASSIDPSGTSGPYNEQFF	TGTGCCAGTAGTATAGACCCATCTGGGACTAGCGGGCCTTACAATGAGCAGTTCTTC
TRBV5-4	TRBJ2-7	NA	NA	CASSLVLGEQYF	TGTGCCAGCAGCTTGGTACTTGGCGAGCAGTACTTC
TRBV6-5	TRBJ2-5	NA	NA	CASSITGETQYF	TGTGCCAGCAGTATTACGGGGGAGACCCAGTACTTC
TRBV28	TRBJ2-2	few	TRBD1	CASSLWALDRGPGELFF	TGTGCCAGCAGTTTATGGGCCTTGGACAGGGGGCCCGGGGAGCTGTTTTTT
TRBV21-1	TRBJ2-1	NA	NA	CASRPVLHHSDNEQFF	TGTGCCAGCAGACCCGTGCTACACCATTCCGACAATGAGCAGTTCTTC
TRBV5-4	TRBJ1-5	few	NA	CASSLDPGSPNQPQHF	TGTGCCAGCAGCTTGGATCCAGGGTCCCCGAATCAGCCCCAGCATTTT
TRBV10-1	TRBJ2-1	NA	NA	CASSQNTDGYNEQFF	TGCGCCAGCAGTCAAAATACTGACGGGTACAATGAGCAGTTCTTC
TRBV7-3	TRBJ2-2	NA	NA	CASSLTRVANTGELFF	TGTGCCAGCAGCTTAACTCGGGTCGCGAACACCGGGGAGCTGTTTTTT
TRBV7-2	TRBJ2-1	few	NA	CASSLAGTSYNEQFF	TGTGCCAGCAGCTTAGCCGGGACCTCCTACAATGAGCAGTTCTTC
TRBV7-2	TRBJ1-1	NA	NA	CASSTQGIGTEAFF	TGTGCCAGCAGCACCCAGGGTATTGGGACTGAAGCTTTCTTT
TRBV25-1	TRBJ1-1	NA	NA	CASSPRLSTEAFF	TGTGCCAGCAGTCCCAGGCTCAGCACTGAAGCTTTCTTT
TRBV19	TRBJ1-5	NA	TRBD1	CASSMTGDSNQPQHF	TGTGCCAGTAGTATGACAGGGGATAGCAATCAGCCCCAGCATTTT
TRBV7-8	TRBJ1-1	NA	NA	CASSLGTVNTEAFF	TGTGCCAGCAGCTTAGGAACAGTGAACACTGAAGCTTTCTTT
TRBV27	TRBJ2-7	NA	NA	CASSPAGSGEQYF	TGTGCCAGCAGTCCCGCGGGAAGCGGCGAGCAGTACTTC
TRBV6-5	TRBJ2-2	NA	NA	CASLRAENTGELFF	TGTGCCAGCCTACGGGCGGAGAACACCGGGGAGCTGTTTTTT
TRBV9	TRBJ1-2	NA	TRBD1	CASSPTGDGGGYTF	TGTGCCAGCAGCCCCACAGGGGACGGCGGGGGCTACACCTTC
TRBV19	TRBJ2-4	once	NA	CASSIPRRGAKNIQYF	TGTGCCAGTAGTATCCCCCGAAGGGGGGCCAAAAACATTCAGTACTTC
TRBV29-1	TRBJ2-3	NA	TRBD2	CSVAGGAFRPDTQYF	TGCAGCGTTGCCGGGGGGGCATTCCGGCCAGATACGCAGTATTTT
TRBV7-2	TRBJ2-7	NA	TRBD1	CASSQIRDRGYEQYF	TGTGCCAGCAGCCAAATTAGGGACAGGGGTTACGAGCAGTACTTC
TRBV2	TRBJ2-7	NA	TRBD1	CASREQGPTYEQYF	TGTGCCAGCAGAGAACAGGGGCCTACCTACGAGCAGTACTTC
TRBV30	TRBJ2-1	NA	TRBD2	CAWSGGLAPTYNEQFF	TGTGCCTGGAGTGGCGGACTAGCGCCTACCTACAATGAGCAGTTCTTC